These 20 T cell receptor beta chains share one sample of origin, sequenced in a study of pediatric ulcerative colitis. The rectum was sampled with one to two pinch biopsies at colonoscopy. This table comes from immunoSEQ multiplex PCR, and its TCRdb copy is limited to in-frame clones, with some not included. In the table there are more than 15,000 clones, around 74% of which are singletons. Sequenced material: gut tissue. The receptors here all came from a girl between 5 and 17 years old with moderate ulcerative colitis.

This clone was observed a handful of times. V and J are TRBV30 and TRBJ2-1; D is undetermined. V shed 5 bases and J shed 2 bases, with 4 bases lying between them. Germline V gene data show CDR1 as GTSNPN and CDR2 as SVGIG (reference sequence). The CDR3 is 11 residues long. This chain's CDR3 is CAWGPYNEQFF. In nucleotides, the CDR3 is TGTGCCTGGGGGCCCTACAATGAGCAGTTCTTC.

The chain is built from TRBV5-1 and TRBJ1-3; no reliable D call. This CDR3 has 13 residues. Between the trimmed V and J ends, which lost 1 base and 0 bases, there was a span of 2 bases. CDR1 SGHRS and CDR2 YFSETQ come from the germline V gene. CDR3 DNA: TGCGCCAGCAGCTTGCGCTCTGGAAACACCATATATTTT. Translation: CASSLRSGNTIYF. Based on the CDR3 plus reference TRBV5-1 and TRBJ1-3, the full variable domain is KAGVTQTPRYLIKTRGQQVTLSCSPISGHRSVSWYQQTPGQGLQFLFEYFSETQRNKGNFPGRFSGRQFSNSRSEMNVSTLELGDSALYLCASSLRSGNTIYFGEGSWLTVV.

This clone was counted between two and nine times. Germline and junction disagree at one end, which may indicate a read error. The CDR3 protein is CASREGQGPYEQYF. In DNA, the CDR3 is TGTGCCAGCAGGGAAGGACAGGGCCCCTACGAGCAGTACTTC. The chain combines TRBV2 with TRBJ2-7; 8 bases match TRBD1. The CDR3 covers 14 residues. In germline, CDR1 is SNHLY, CDR2 FYNNEI.

The J gene is TRBJ2-2, the V gene TRBV29-1; 8 bases line up with TRBD2. Germline trimming cut 3 bases from V and 6 bases from J; bases unmatched to any gene: 6. Per the germline V gene, CDR1 is SQVTM and CDR2 is ANQGSEA. The CDR3 spans 14 residues. CDR3 sequence: CSVDRGAGAGELFF. The CDR3 bases are TGCAGCGTTGACAGGGGAGCGGGAGCCGGGGAGCTGTTTTTT.

CDR3 region: CASRISGSSYEQYF. CDR3 bases: TGTGCCAGCAGGATTAGCGGATCCTCCTACGAGCAGTACTTC. The chain carries TRBV28 and TRBJ2-7; D might be TRBD2 (6 bases). Trimming cost V 6 bases and J 0 bases, with 12 bases left between them. Germline assignment: CDR1 MDHEN and CDR2 SYDVKM. This CDR3 spans 14 amino acids. Filled out from reference TRBV28 and TRBJ2-7, the complete variable domain reads DVKVTQSSRYLVKRTGEKVFLECVQDMDHENMFWYRQDPGLGLRLIYFSYDVKMKEKGDIPEGYSVSREKKERFSLILESASTNQTSMYLCASRISGSSYEQYFGPGTRLTVT.

The chain combines TRBV5-6 with TRBJ1-2; D is unresolved. The CDR3 loop spans 17 amino acids. V lost 5 bases to trimming and J lost 4 bases, with 24 bases between them. The V gene's germline CDR1 is SGHDT and CDR2 YYEEEE. CDR3 coding DNA: TGTGCCAGCAGTAAAGATAGGGCAGGAACCAATACCTATGGCTACACCTTC. It codes for CASSKDRAGTNTYGYTF.

In its sample, this clone was seen a few times. This chain uses TRBV7-9 with TRBJ1-3, with D unresolved. The V gene's germline CDR1 is SEHNR and CDR2 FQNEAQ (reference sequence). V was trimmed by 5 bases and J by 3 bases, leaving 11 bases between them. The CDR3 totals 14 residues. CDR3: CASSPTQSGNTIYF. The CDR3 DNA is TGTGCCAGCAGCCCAACCCAGAGTGGAAACACCATATATTTT.

This chain joins TRBV5-4 and TRBJ2-1; possibly TRBD1 or TRBD2 for D (5 bases each). The CDR3 sequence is 15 residues long. V was cut by 4 bases and J by 3 bases, with 14 bases left in between. CDR1 SGHNT and CDR2 YYREEE come from the germline V gene (reference sequence). The CDR3 sequence is CASSPGTWNYNEQFF. CDR3 sequence (DNA): TGTGCCAGCAGCCCCGGGACCTGGAACTACAATGAGCAGTTCTTC.

The rearrangement joins TRBV6-5 to TRBJ2-2; 8 positions match TRBD1. CDR1 MNHEY and CDR2 SVGAGI come from the germline V gene. After removal of 10 bases from V and 1 base from J, the junction contained 5 bases not matched to a gene. There are 14 residues in the CDR3. Here the CDR3 reads CATLGTGNTGELFF. The CDR3, as DNA: TGTGCCACCCTAGGGACAGGGAACACCGGGGAGCTGTTTTTT.

Note on this clone: Other DNA sequences from this sample encode an identical CDR3 as well. The chain is built from TRBV6-5 and TRBJ1-1, with 8 positions matching TRBD1. Per germline, CDR1 MNHEY and CDR2 SVGAGI. The CDR3 consists of 14 residues. J lost 3 bases, V lost 5 bases, and 5 bases had no gene match. The CDR3 DNA reads TGTGCCAGCAGTAGACAGGGGAGGGACACTGAAGCTTTCTTT. Its translation: CASSRQGRDTEAFF.

The CDR3 DNA follows: TGTGCCAGCAGTAAGAGTTGGGGCCGAACGGGAGGCTCCTACGAGCAGTACTTC. Its protein is CASSKSWGRTGGSYEQYF. J is TRBJ2-7 and V is TRBV27; 7 bases align to TRBD2. The CDR3 runs to 18 residues. CDR1 MNHEY and CDR2 SMNVEV come from the germline V gene (reference sequence). The J segment lost 0 bases and the V segment lost 5 bases, leaving 16 bases of the junction unmatched.

The chain is built from TRBV30 and TRBJ2-2, with D maybe TRBD1 (7 bases). Germline loops: CDR1 GTSNPN, CDR2 SVGIG (reference sequence). The V and J ends lost 5 bases and 8 bases respectively, with 21 bases between them. The CDR3 covers 15 residues. In nucleotides, the CDR3 is TGTGCCTGGGGACCGGTTGCAGGGGGGCCGGGGGAGCTGTTTTTT. This translates into CAWGPVAGGPGELFF. The full variable domain, in which reference TRBV30 and TRBJ2-2 provide the parts outside the CDR3, is SQTIHQWPATLVQPVGSPLSLECTVEGTSNPNLYWYRQAAGRGLQLLFYSVGIGQISSEVPQNLSASRPQDRQFILSSKKLLLSDSGFYLCAWGPVAGGPGELFFGEGSRLTVL.

The rearrangement links TRBV9 to TRBJ2-7, with D hard to call. The CDR3 sequence is 14 residues long. V lost 2 bases and J 6 bases, leaving 15 bases between the germline ends. CDR1 SGDLS and CDR2 YYNGEE come from the germline V gene. CDR3 loop: CASSVGSTSGEQYF. CDR3 sequence (DNA): TGTGCCAGCAGCGTCGGGTCCACCTCGGGCGAGCAGTACTTC.

The chain employs TRBV18 and TRBJ1-6, with 10 bases that match TRBD1. This CDR3 region has 15 residues. J was trimmed by 5 bases and V by 3 bases; bases with no gene match: 1. CDR1 and CDR2 (germline): KGHSH, LQKENI. CDR3 sequence (DNA): TGTGCCAGCTCACCCGGGACAGGGGATAATTCACCCCTCCACTTT. It specifies CASSPGTGDNSPLHF.

The chain is built from TRBV6-5 and TRBJ2-2; D gene unclear. The V gene lost 0 bases and the J gene lost 2 bases, with 10 bases spanning the gap. The germline V gene encodes CDR1 MNHEY and CDR2 SVGAGI. This CDR3 is 16 amino acids long. CDR3 sequence (DNA): TGTGCCAGCAGTTACTCACGGCGGATTAACACCGGGGAGCTGTTTTTT. As protein: CASSYSRRINTGELFF.

CDR3 coding DNA: TGTGCCAGCAGCTTAGCGGAAGCCCAGTACTTC. Residues: CASSLAEAQYF. The gene calls are TRBV7-2 and TRBJ2-5; D remains unclear. Germline loops: CDR1 SGHTA, CDR2 FQGNSA. The CDR3 extends over 11 amino acids. Trimming took off 0 bases at V and 9 bases at J, with 5 bases between the two ends.

V and J are TRBV10-2 and TRBJ2-1, with D maybe TRBD2 (6 bases). The V end was cut by 8 bases, the J end by 0 bases, with 14 bases between. Germline V gene data show CDR1 as WSHSY and CDR2 as SAAADI. The CDR3 contains 15 residues. CDR3 sequence: CASQEGGTSYNEQFF. CDR3 nucleotide sequence: TGCGCCAGCCAAGAGGGCGGGACCTCCTACAATGAGCAGTTCTTC.

V and J are TRBV5-1 and TRBJ2-7, with 7 bases lining up with TRBD1. Germline values: CDR1 SGHRS, CDR2 YFSETQ. CDR3 length equals 14 residues. Unmatched junction bases numbered 10, after V lost 4 bases and J lost 6 bases. CDR3 sequence: CASSVGTVGIEQYF. The CDR3 DNA is TGCGCCAGCAGCGTAGGGACAGTAGGTATCGAGCAGTACTTC.

CDR3 in amino acids: CASSPPSYNEKLFF. The CDR3 DNA is TGTGCCAGCTCACCACCAAGTTATAATGAAAAACTGTTTTTT. The chain has TRBV18 and TRBJ1-4; D ambiguous. The CDR3 loop spans 14 amino acids. The V gene's germline CDR1 is KGHSH and CDR2 LQKENI. Trimming cost V 0 bases and J 4 bases, with 6 bases left between them.

The chain recombines TRBV19 with TRBJ1-6; D is perhaps TRBD1 (5 bases). V lost 6 bases to trimming and J lost 9 bases, with 12 bases between them. Germline values: CDR1 LNHDA, CDR2 SQIVND (reference sequence). The CDR3 consists of 13 residues. CDR3 protein: CASRAGYGSPLHF. DNA of the CDR3: TGTGCCAGTAGGGCAGGGTACGGTTCACCCCTCCACTTT. Full variable domain (missing parts from reference TRBV19 and TRBJ1-6): DGGITQSPKYLFRKEGQNVTLSCEQNLNHDAMYWYRQDPGQGLRLIYYSQIVNDFQKGDIAEGYSVSREKKESFPLTVTSAQKNPTAFYLCASRAGYGSPLHFGNGTRLTVT.